This T cell receptor beta chain originates from a study of cytomegalovirus exposure and HLA in healthy donors. Study conclusions and caveats: Presence/absence analyses supposed approximately even sequencing depth among donors.

60 Vbeta and 13 Jbeta primers were used in PCR. Measured with immunoSEQ multiplex PCR; TCRdb has only the in-frame clones, and not every one. The data hold 150,000 to 200,000 clones, with over 60% observed a single time. This clone was detected a few times. The target antigen is unknown. The V gene end was trimmed by 3 bases and the J gene end by 6 bases; junction bases not matched to a gene: 3. This CDR3 comprises 15 residues. The germline V gene has CDR1 KGHSH and CDR2 LQKENI. The chain is built from TRBV18 and TRBJ2-1; the match to TRBD2 covers 12 bases. The sequencing sample was made of PBMCs. The sequence was obtained from a male donor in good health and CMV-seronegative. DNA of the CDR3: TGTGCCAGCTCACCCGGACTAGCGGGACCCAATGAGCAGTTCTTC. Translation gives CASSPGLAGPNEQFF.